The entry below gives a single T cell receptor (beta chain) sequence along with its context. The data belong to a study of blood T cell repertoires in COVID-19. Per germline, CDR1 SGHTA and CDR2 FQGTGA. Between the trimmed V and J ends, which lost 3 bases and 1 base, there was a span of 8 bases. The CDR3 runs 14 residues. Clones were sequenced by immunoSEQ multiplex PCR, and TCRdb holds only the in-frame ones, with some missing. This sample has roughly 200,000 clones, with approximately 88% found just once. The chain combines TRBV7-3 with TRBJ2-3; D might be TRBD2 (5 bases). The sequence derives from a man aged 35 to 55 with acute or convalescent COVID-19. Sample: peripheral blood. The DNA of the CDR3 is TGTGCCAGCAGCTTGGGAGTAGGCACAGATACGCAGTATTTT. It yields the protein CASSLGVGTDTQYF. The variable domain in full, with the rest retrieved from reference TRBV7-3 and TRBJ2-3, is GAGVSQTPSNKVTEKGKYVELRCDPISGHTALYWYRQSLGQGPEFLIYFQGTGAADDSGLPNDRFFAVRPEGSVSTLKIQRTERGDSAVYLCASSLGVGTDTQYFGPGTRLTVL.